A single sample gave rise to the 22 T cell receptor beta chains below, sequenced in a study of T cells after yellow fever vaccination. TCRdb re-called the 5' RACE reads with MiXCR, one entry per CDR3 protein. This sample has 300,000 or so distinct CDR3 sequences, with roughly 7.5% found just once. The source was PBMCs, collected roughly 45 days after the first yellow fever vaccination. The origin of the receptors is a man between 18 and 35 years old who received the YFV17D yellow fever vaccine.

This clonotype was seen a handful of times. J is TRBJ2-5 and V is TRBV3-1; unclear D gene. V was trimmed by 4 bases and J by 2 bases, leaving 11 bases between them. The CDR3 runs 14 residues. CDR1 is LGHDT and CDR2 is YNNKEL in the germline V gene (reference sequence). The CDR3 nucleotides read TGTGCCAGCAGCCCAGAGGCCCTACAAGAGACCCAGTACTTC. Amino acid sequence: CASSPEALQETQYF.

The chain carries TRBV2 and TRBJ2-3; D gene ambiguous. The CDR3 is 11 amino acids. In germline, CDR1 is SNHLY, CDR2 FYNNEI. Trimming removed 9 bases at V and 6 bases at J, with 10 bases between. CDR3 sequence reads: CASRRADTQYF. As DNA, the CDR3 is TGTGCCAGTCGACGAGCGGATACGCAGTATTTT.

This clonotype was seen more than once but under ten times. The chain employs TRBV6-1 and TRBJ2-7; D unclear. The CDR3 is 12 amino acids. V gave up 4 bases and J gave up 3 bases, with 7 bases separating them. The germline gives CDR1 MNHNS, CDR2 SASEGT. For the CDR3, the DNA is TGTGCCAGCAGTGTGCAGGTCTACGAGCAGTACGTC. Its protein is CASSVQVYEQYV.

The rearrangement uses TRBV2 and TRBJ1-6, with no clear D. V gave up 8 bases and J gave up 3 bases, with 5 bases separating them. CDR3 length: 12 residues. The germline V gene has CDR1 SNHLY and CDR2 FYNNEI. The CDR3 DNA follows: TGTGCCAGCGAGCGCTATAATTCACCCCTCCACTTT. Amino acids: CASERYNSPLHF.

The rearrangement joins TRBV27 to TRBJ1-2, with 8 bases identical to TRBD1. With V trimmed by 5 bases and J by 4 bases, 9 bases remained unmatched. Germline values: CDR1 MNHEY, CDR2 SMNVEV (reference sequence). The CDR3 has 15 amino acids. This CDR3 is CASSPRQGPVYGYTF. As DNA, the CDR3 is TGTGCCAGCAGTCCCCGACAGGGGCCGGTCTATGGCTACACCTTC.

This chain links TRBV12-3 or TRBV12-4 with TRBJ1-1; 8 bases match TRBD1. Germline trimming cut 4 bases from V and 5 bases from J; bases unmatched to any gene: 6. The CDR3 sequence is 14 residues long. The CDR3 bases are TGTGCCAGCAGTTGGCAGGGGGCGCGAACTGAAGCTTTCTTT. Its translation is CASSWQGARTEAFF.

CDR3 protein: CSVDHRGSLFF. The CDR3 DNA reads TGCAGCGTTGATCACAGGGGAAGCCTGTTTTTT. The V and J genes are TRBV29-1 and TRBJ1-4; TRBD1 matches 7 bases. The CDR3 spans 11 residues. V lost 3 bases and J lost 14; bases outside the gene matches: 6. Germline V gene sequence: CDR1 SQVTM, CDR2 ANQGSEA.

The sample holds many counts of this clonotype. This rearrangement joins TRBV20-1 to TRBJ2-3; possible D gene TRBD2, 5 bases. V was trimmed by 0 bases and J by 3 bases, leaving 10 bases between them. The germline V gene has CDR1 DFQATT and CDR2 SNEGSKA (reference sequence). The CDR3 has 14 amino acids. The DNA of the CDR3 is TGCAGTGCTAGAGAGATCGAGGGTACAGATACGCAGTATTTT. It is translated as CSAREIEGTDTQYF.

This chain links TRBV20-1 with TRBJ1-5; tentatively, D is TRBD1 (5 bases). Trimming left V 2 bases short and J 1 base short, with 18 bases between. The CDR3 covers 17 residues. From germline, CDR1 is DFQATT and CDR2 SNEGSKA (reference sequence). CDR3 bases: TGCAGTGCTAGAACCGGGACGTTGGGTGGAAGCAATCAGCCCCAGCATTTT. The encoded protein is CSARTGTLGGSNQPQHF.

The chain recombines TRBV4-1 with TRBJ2-3; either TRBD1 or TRBD2 may supply D (5 bases each). The CDR3 totals 15 residues. CDR1 is MGHRA, CDR2 YSYEKL, per germline. Trimming cost V 3 bases and J 6 bases, with 16 bases left between them. CDR3 protein: CASSQGPTPADTQYF. In nucleotides, the CDR3 is TGCGCCAGCAGCCAGGGACCGACGCCGGCGGATACGCAGTATTTT.

This clonotype was detected a few times. The gene calls are TRBV5-6 and TRBJ2-4, with D possibly TRBD1 on 6 matching bases. This CDR3 has 16 amino acids. CDR1 and CDR2 from the germline V gene are SGHDT and YYEEEE. V dropped 0 bases and J dropped 2 bases, with 12 bases sitting between them. Here the CDR3 DNA reads TGTGCCAGCAGCTTGGATACAGGGCCTTCCAAAAACATTCAGTACTTC. It yields the protein CASSLDTGPSKNIQYF.

This clonotype was observed at least ten times. The rearrangement links TRBV2 to TRBJ1-1; tentatively, D is TRBD1 (6 bases). V gave up 2 bases and J gave up 1 base, with 14 bases separating them. This CDR3 region has 16 residues. Germline assignment: CDR1 SNHLY and CDR2 FYNNEI. This chain's CDR3 is CASSERGGEKNTEAFF. The CDR3 nucleotides are TGTGCCAGCAGTGAAAGGGGGGGGGAAAAGAACACTGAAGCTTTCTTT.

This clonotype was detected a few times. This sequence joins TRBV7-9 and TRBJ2-5; D possibly corresponds to TRBD1 (6 bases). From germline, CDR1 is SEHNR and CDR2 FQNEAQ (reference sequence). V was cut by 0 bases and J by 1 base, with 12 bases left in between. This CDR3 is 16 amino acids long. DNA of the CDR3: TGTGCCAGCAGCTTAGCGGGGGCCATCCTCCAAGAGACCCAGTACTTC. Its protein is CASSLAGAILQETQYF.

This clonotype was counted between two and nine times. This rearrangement joins TRBV12-3 or TRBV12-4 to TRBJ2-1; TRBD2 is a possible D gene (7 bases). This CDR3 region has 15 residues. Trimming took off 3 bases at V and 8 bases at J, with 17 bases between the two ends. CDR3 in amino acids: CASSLGGPGDDEQFF. The CDR3 nucleotides are TGTGCCAGCAGTTTGGGGGGGCCTGGTGATGATGAGCAGTTCTTC.

This clonotype showed up many times. The rearrangement uses TRBV2 and TRBJ1-6; D call uncertain. CDR1 and CDR2 from the germline V gene are SNHLY and FYNNEI. The CDR3 runs to 13 residues. Deletions cut 8 bases from V and 0 bases from J, with 5 bases between. In DNA, the CDR3 is TGTGCCAGCCTGGACTCCTATAATTCACCCCTCCACTTT. Translation: CASLDSYNSPLHF.

The J gene is TRBJ2-7, the V gene TRBV18; TRBD1 might be the D (6 bases). Germline CDR1 KGHSH, CDR2 LQKENI. The CDR3 has 14 amino acids. With 3 bases removed from V and 2 bases from J, the gap between germline ends came to 11 bases. The CDR3 spells CASSPRDIAYEQYF. The CDR3 bases are TGTGCCAGCTCACCCCGGGACATAGCCTACGAGCAGTACTTC.

This clonotype was seen at least ten times. The J gene is TRBJ2-7, the V gene TRBV18; D is perhaps TRBD1 (6 bases). CDR3 size: 13 residues. The germline V gene has CDR1 KGHSH and CDR2 LQKENI. V was clipped by 3 bases and J by 1 base, with 7 bases between them. CDR3 sequence (DNA): TGTGCCAGCTCACCGACAGGATCCTACGAGCAGTACGTC. Translated: CASSPTGSYEQYV.

V usage is TRBV5-6 and J usage is TRBJ1-2; D possibly corresponds to TRBD1 (5 bases). CDR3 size: 13 residues. Germline V gene lookup returns CDR1 SGHDT and CDR2 YYEEEE. Trimming left V 2 bases short and J 4 bases short, with 9 bases between. The CDR3 nucleotides read TGTGCCAGCAGCTTTGGGGCCAGCTATGGCTACACCTTC. This codes for CASSFGASYGYTF.

The sample holds many counts of this clonotype. The V gene is TRBV18, the J gene TRBJ1-5, with 7 bases fitting TRBD1. CDR1 is KGHSH and CDR2 is LQKENI in the germline V gene. The CDR3 has 16 residues. Losses at the gene ends were 2 bases for V and 2 bases for J; bases not matched to a gene: 6. The CDR3 region is CASSPNQQGGNQPQHF. CDR3 sequence (DNA): TGTGCCAGCTCACCAAATCAGCAGGGGGGCAATCAGCCCCAGCATTTT. The full variable domain, its missing parts supplied by reference TRBV18 and TRBJ1-5, is NAGVMQNPRHLVRRRGQEARLRCSPMKGHSHVYWYRQLPEEGLKFMVYLQKENIIDESGMPKERFSAEFPKEGPSILRIQQVVRGDSAAYFCASSPNQQGGNQPQHFGDGTRLSIL.

The chain recombines TRBV5-5 with TRBJ2-1; no definite D call. The CDR3 extends over 15 amino acids. Germline V CDR1 and CDR2: SGHKS, YYEKEE (reference sequence). Trimming took off 0 bases at V and 8 bases at J, with 15 bases between the two ends. The CDR3 region has the DNA TGTGCCAGCAGCTTGGGACCAACCTTGGTGGATGAGCAGTTCTTC. It specifies CASSLGPTLVDEQFF.

The chain employs TRBV5-1 and TRBJ2-3, with D perhaps being TRBD1 or TRBD2 (5 bases each). In germline, CDR1 is SGHRS, CDR2 YFSETQ. V lost 0 bases to trimming and J lost 7 bases, with 12 bases between them. The CDR3 covers 14 residues. CDR3: CASSLGGVENTQYF. In nucleotides, the CDR3 is TGCGCCAGCAGCTTGGGAGGGGTGGAAAATACGCAGTATTTT.

This clonotype occurred once. Since a much larger clone is just one base distant, this may be a read error. This chain connects TRBV20-1 to TRBJ2-3, with D perhaps TRBD1 (6 bases). Trimming cost V 6 bases and J 5 bases, with 18 bases left between them. The CDR3 is made up of 14 amino acids. CDR1 and CDR2 (germline): DFQATT, SNEGSKA (reference sequence). CDR3 nucleotide sequence: TGCAGTGCCCCCCGGGCTAGCAGGGGAGATACGCAGTATTTT. Translation: CSAPRASRGDTQYF.